The 17 T cell receptor beta chains given below trace back to one sample, sequenced in a study of human T cells and chemical hapten exposure. Via MiXCR, TCRdb re-called the RACE reads, giving one row per CDR3 protein. The sample lists about 41,000 distinct CDR3 sequences, just under 4% occurring once. Time point: patch test 1, 2 weeks after DPC sensitization. Treatment defined: therapeutic diphenylcyclopropenone sensitization with weekly scalp DPC. Extraction of total RNA was performed on unfractionated whole blood. The sequencing here drew on whole blood, taken in connection with sensitization to the hapten diphenylcyclopropenone (DPC). The source of these receptors is a man between 45 and 60 years old with alopecia areata. Some clones in this sample may be carry-over from other donors' samples.

Ten or more counts support this clonotype. V gene TRBV5-6 combines with J gene TRBJ1-6; no firm D call. The CDR3 length is 16 residues. Deletions cut 0 bases from V and 5 bases from J, with 12 bases between. Germline V lookup: CDR1 SGHDT, CDR2 YYEEEE. CDR3 sequence (DNA): TGTGCCAGCAGCTTGGGGTTAGCCGATGATAATTCACCCCTCCACTTT. This encodes CASSLGLADDNSPLHF.

This clonotype appeared many times. This chain joins TRBV28 and TRBJ2-3, with D perhaps TRBD1 (5 bases). Germline V gene sequence: CDR1 MDHEN, CDR2 SYDVKM. V lost 4 bases and J 3 bases, leaving 11 bases between the germline ends. CDR3 length: 14 amino acids. CDR3 nucleotides: TGTGCCAGCAGTTGGGGATCAGGGACAGATACGCAGTATTTT. The encoded protein is CASSWGSGTDTQYF.

There are many counts of this clonotype. The chain links TRBV15 to TRBJ2-7; tentatively, D is TRBD1 (6 bases). Trimming removed 3 bases from V and 0 bases from J, with 15 bases in between. Germline V lookup: CDR1 LNHNV, CDR2 YYDKDF (reference sequence). The CDR3 totals 16 residues. The CDR3: CATSSIDRTSSYEQYF. DNA for the CDR3: TGTGCCACCAGCAGTATTGACAGGACCAGCTCCTACGAGCAGTACTTC.

This clonotype appeared many times. This chain connects TRBV12-3 or TRBV12-4 to TRBJ2-5; 7 bases map to TRBD2. The CDR3 contains 14 residues. Trimming took 2 bases from V and 5 from J; bases not matched to a gene: 5. The CDR3 nucleotides read TGTGCCAGCAGTTTATGGGGAGGGGTGGAGACCCAGTACTTC. Its protein is CASSLWGGVETQYF.

Many counts were recorded for this clonotype. The V call is TRBV29-1, the J call TRBJ2-1, with no clear D. CDR1 SQVTM and CDR2 ANQGSEA come from the germline V gene. The CDR3 sequence is 14 residues long. The V gene lost 6 bases and the J gene lost 0 bases, with 12 bases spanning the gap. CDR3 sequence: CSVLGGPSYNEQFF. DNA for the CDR3: TGCAGCGTCTTGGGTGGTCCCTCCTACAATGAGCAGTTCTTC.

At least ten counts were recorded for this clonotype. The chain links TRBV6-2 or TRBV6-3 to TRBJ1-6; TRBD1 is a possible D gene (6 bases). The CDR3 totals 12 residues. CDR1 and CDR2 (germline): MNHEY, SVGEGT. V shed 7 bases and J shed 7 bases, with 8 bases lying between them. CDR3 nucleotides: TGTGCCAGCACCGACAGGAATTCACCCCTCCACTTT. It encodes CASTDRNSPLHF.

The table lists this clonotype with a few counts. This chain joins TRBV5-1 and TRBJ1-1, with no clear D. V was trimmed by 0 bases and J by 0 bases, leaving 6 bases between them. The CDR3 extends over 14 amino acids. Germline V gene sequence: CDR1 SGHRS, CDR2 YFSETQ. CDR3 sequence: CASSLGSLNTEAFF. CDR3 in DNA: TGCGCCAGCAGCTTGGGGAGCCTGAACACTGAAGCTTTCTTT.

This clonotype was observed at least ten times. This rearrangement joins TRBV6-5 to TRBJ1-4; D ambiguous. Trimming took 0 bases from V and 8 from J, leaving 7 bases between them. The length of the CDR3 is 13 residues. Germline V CDR1 and CDR2: MNHEY, SVGAGI. The CDR3, as DNA: TGTGCCAGCAGTTACTCGATAGGGGAAAAACTGTTTTTT. Protein product: CASSYSIGEKLFF.

At least ten counts were recorded for this clonotype. This chain connects TRBV28 to TRBJ1-5; 12 nucleotides align to TRBD1. In germline, CDR1 is MDHEN, CDR2 SYDVKM. CDR3 length: 17 residues. The trim removed 6 bases at V and 0 bases at J, leaving 6 bases unmatched. The DNA for the CDR3 is TGTGCCAGCAGCGGGACAGGGGGCCAAAATAGCAATCAGCCCCAGCATTTT. It specifies CASSGTGGQNSNQPQHF.

Many counts were recorded for this clonotype. The chain employs TRBV6-6 and TRBJ2-7, with 9 bases that match TRBD1. The CDR3 is 15 residues long. CDR1 is MNHNY, CDR2 SVGAGI, per germline (reference sequence). V lost 5 bases and J lost 7; bases outside the gene matches: 12. CDR3 nucleotides: TGTGCCAGCAGTAAACCACAGGGGGCGCCGGGGGAGCAGTACTTC. This gives the protein CASSKPQGAPGEQYF.

This clonotype has at least ten counts. The chain uses TRBV28 and TRBJ2-7; a possible D gene is TRBD1 (9 bases). V was pared by 6 bases and J by 9 bases, with 21 bases between. From germline, CDR1 is MDHEN and CDR2 SYDVKM. This CDR3 region has 14 residues. The CDR3: CASSPSGRDRVQYF. The CDR3 DNA reads TGTGCCAGCAGCCCGTCCGGGAGGGACAGGGTGCAGTACTTC.

This clonotype has at least ten counts. This chain connects TRBV6-2 or TRBV6-3 to TRBJ1-1, with TRBD1 as a possible D gene (5 bases). The CDR3 totals 13 residues. Germline assignment: CDR1 MNHEY and CDR2 SVGEGT. Deletions cut 6 bases from V and 6 bases from J, with 14 bases between. CDR3 nucleotides: TGTGCCAGCAGGGGACTCGGAGGGGCTGAAGCTTTCTTT. Protein: CASRGLGGAEAFF.

This clonotype was counted only a few times. The chain couples TRBV30 to TRBJ2-5; TRBD1 or TRBD2 may be the D gene (6 bases each). V dropped 1 base and J dropped 4 bases, with 13 bases sitting between them. There are 14 residues in the CDR3. Germline V gene lookup returns CDR1 GTSNPN and CDR2 SVGIG (reference sequence). This CDR3 is CAWSGGAGAETQYF. CDR3 nucleotide sequence: TGTGCCTGGAGTGGGGGGGCAGGAGCAGAGACCCAGTACTTC.

This clonotype was seen at least ten times. The chain employs TRBV5-1 and TRBJ2-3; the D call may be TRBD1 or TRBD2 (9 bases each). V was pared by 2 bases and J by 5 bases, with 18 bases between. Germline CDR1 reads SGHRS; CDR2 reads YFSETQ. This CDR3 spans 16 amino acids. Here the CDR3 DNA reads TGCGCCAGCAGCTTAAGACTAGCGGACAGGGGAGATACGCAGTATTTT. The encoded protein is CASSLRLADRGDTQYF. The variable domain in full, completed from reference TRBV5-1 and TRBJ2-3, reads KAGVTQTPRYLIKTRGQQVTLSCSPISGHRSVSWYQQTPGQGLQFLFEYFSETQRNKGNFPGRFSGRQFSNSRSEMNVSTLELGDSALYLCASSLRLADRGDTQYFGPGTRLTVL.

This clonotype has ten or more counts. V usage is TRBV14 and J usage is TRBJ2-3, with 7 bases that match TRBD1. The CDR3 covers 18 residues. CDR1 SGHDN and CDR2 FVKESK come from the germline V gene. V was pared by 4 bases and J by 2 bases, with 15 bases of the junction left unmatched. For the CDR3, the DNA is TGTGCCAGCAGCCCAGCAGGACAGGCCTCCAGTTTCACAGATACGCAGTATTTT. Translated, it gives CASSPAGQASSFTDTQYF.

This clonotype was seen a few times. This sequence joins TRBV29-1 and TRBJ2-3, with D uncertain. The germline V and J ends were trimmed by 5 bases and 3 bases, with 9 bases remaining between them. Germline CDR1 is SQVTM and CDR2 is ANQGSEA. The CDR3 is made up of 12 amino acids. For the CDR3, the DNA is TGCAGCGTTTACTCTGGGACAGATACGCAGTATTTT. It codes for CSVYSGTDTQYF.

This clonotype turned up a few times. The chain recombines TRBV20-1 with TRBJ1-1; 9 bases match TRBD1. This CDR3 is built from 15 residues. J lost 2 bases, V lost 2 bases, and 6 bases had no gene match. Germline V gene lookup returns CDR1 DFQATT and CDR2 SNEGSKA (reference sequence). The CDR3 region is CSARSQGALNTEAFF. Written as DNA, the CDR3 is TGCAGTGCTAGATCACAGGGGGCGTTAAACACTGAAGCTTTCTTT.